The present entry profiles one TCR beta chain with its context. The data were taken from a study of T cells in Graves' hyperthyroidism and ophthalmopathy. For the study at large: Peripheral blood collection took place at initial diagnosis, before any treatment.

Germline V gene lookup returns CDR1 SQVTM and CDR2 ANQGSEA. This CDR3 region has 14 residues. V trimming: 4 bases; J trimming: 11 bases; junction bases outside the gene matches: 11. Authors of the study amplified TCR beta CDR3 regions from RNA transcripts. The primer set for the first-round RT-PCR of the TCR CDR3 was HTBI. Each CDR3 protein gets one entry after TCRdb re-called the multiplex PCR reads with MiXCR. Of hundreds of thousands of distinct CDR3 sequences detected, about a third appear once; the ten largest clones hold around 32%. This receptor was taken from a woman between 40 and 55 years old with Graves' hyperthyroidism. Sequenced input: blood. This chain connects TRBV29-1 to TRBJ2-5; 12 bases are a match to TRBD2. The CDR3 DNA follows: TGCAGCGTTGGGTACCTAGCGGGAGGGGATACGCAGTACTTC. Amino acid sequence: CSVGYLAGGDTQYF.